The rows below give T cell receptor beta chains drawn from one sample of a study of blood T cells in healthy people across ages. TCRdb re-called the 5' RACE reads with MiXCR, one entry per CDR3 protein. This table has about 1.1 million distinct CDR3 sequences, more than 30% appearing once. The sequenced material came from blood. The receptors derive from a young man in good health. The CDR3 runs from the conserved cysteine through the conserved F or W. A D gene is named only where the DNA matches it firmly. The listing skips clone size in some rows; elsewhere it reads once, few, many or a size class.

>.|14|TRBV12-3/TRBV12-4|TRBJ1-6|few
CASSSRTGDSPPHF
>.|14|TRBV6-5|TRBJ2-3|.
CASSYGRETDTQYF
>.|16|TRBV15|TRBJ2-6|.
CATSRVSVSGANVLTF
>TRBD1|14|TRBV12-3/TRBV12-4|TRBJ1-2|.
CASSSGTGTYGYTF
>.|14|TRBV7-7|TRBJ2-3|few
CASSYDIYTDTQYF
>.|18|TRBV6-5|TRBJ1-3|.
CASSSSPGRGYGGNTIYF
>.|14|TRBV5-5|TRBJ2-5|.
CASSSTGPSGEQYF
>.|15|TRBV9|TRBJ2-5|once
CASSGTGLQRETQYF
>TRBD1|15|TRBV12-3/TRBV12-4|TRBJ1-5|.
CASSFRQGRNQPQHF
>.|15|TRBV3-1|TRBJ2-7|.
CASSQDPSVSYEQYF